The clone carrying this T cell receptor beta chain qualifies as medium-sized (0.01 to 0.1%). Its matching antigen is unknown. Germline loops: CDR1 MDHEN, CDR2 SYDVKM. V lost 2 bases, J lost 13 bases, and 9 bases lay in between. The length of the CDR3 is 11 residues. The source of the sample is a study of metastatic and nonmetastatic thyroid tumors. Study background: The comparison covered peripheral blood and tumor or nodule tissue in malignant and benign thyroid patients. Broader study findings: Across blood and tumor, TCR beta diversity in malignant thyroid tumors was reportedly significantly higher than in benign nodules.

Using MiXCR, TCRdb reanalyzed the PCR reads. The top ten hold 3.5% to 5% of the sample, which has 13,000 to 15,000 clones, 25% to 35% seen once. No patient received treatment before thyroid surgery. The sequencing input was blood. This chain connects TRBV28 to TRBJ2-1; a weak D match, TRBD2 (6 bases). The receptor was isolated from a female donor with papillary thyroid cancer or a benign thyroid nodule (not recorded which). Some clones in this sample may be carry-over from other donors' samples. CDR3 sequence: CASSLGGRQFF. The CDR3 nucleotides read TGTGCCAGCAGTTTAGGGGGGAGACAGTTCTTC.